The 31 T cell receptor beta chains listed next were all sequenced from one sample in a study of T cells in localized non-small cell lung cancer. Some clones are missing from TCRdb's copy, which holds only in-frame ones; the method was immunoSEQ multiplex PCR. Here the sample spans 65,000 to 90,000 clones, over 70% being singletons. The sequencing used PBMCs, collected before any cancer treatment. The origin of the receptors is a man between 40 and 70 years old with stage II squamous cell lung carcinoma.

The chain has TRBV7-2 and TRBJ1-1, with TRBD1 matching over 7 bases. Germline V gene lookup returns CDR1 SGHTA and CDR2 FQGNSA. Trimming cost V 2 bases and J 1 base; bases outside gene matches: 13. The CDR3 contains 18 residues. The CDR3 DNA reads TGTGCCAGCAGCTTAACGGCAGGGGGAGGTAGGAGGAACACTGAAGCTTTCTTT. It codes for CASSLTAGGGRRNTEAFF.

The V and J genes are TRBV7-6 and TRBJ1-6; 10 bases match TRBD1. Germline V gene lookup returns CDR1 SGHVS and CDR2 FNYEAQ. This CDR3 has 17 residues. V lost 1 base and J lost 6; bases outside the gene matches: 6. The DNA of the CDR3 is TGTGCCAGCAGCTTAGAGGGGACAGGGGCACCTAATTCACCCCTCCACTTT. Encoded protein: CASSLEGTGAPNSPLHF. The whole variable domain, filled in from reference TRBV7-6 and TRBJ1-6, reads GAGVSQSPRYKVTKRGQDVALRCDPISGHVSLYWYRQALGQGPEFLTYFNYEAQQDKSGLPNDRFSAERPEGSISTLTIQRTEQRDSAMYRCASSLEGTGAPNSPLHFGNGTRLTVT.

The chain recombines TRBV7-9 with TRBJ2-7, with D uncertain. The length of the CDR3 is 13 residues. V shed 5 bases and J shed 7 bases, with 15 bases lying between them. Germline assignment: CDR1 SEHNR and CDR2 FQNEAQ (reference sequence). The CDR3 sequence: CASSLITLGEQYF. DNA for the CDR3: TGTGCCAGCAGCCTCATTACGTTGGGGGAGCAGTACTTC.

This clone was counted only a few times. This sequence joins TRBV5-4 and TRBJ2-1, with TRBD2 matching 9 bases. Per germline, CDR1 SGHNT and CDR2 YYREEE (reference sequence). The CDR3 contains 15 residues. Germline trimming cut 1 base from V and 8 bases from J; bases unmatched to any gene: 7. The CDR3 region has the DNA TGTGCCAGCAGCTTGCAACGCGGGGGGGCCCATGAGCAGTTCTTC. Translated, it gives CASSLQRGGAHEQFF.

The rearrangement links TRBV6-6 to TRBJ2-7; D gene ambiguous. Trimming removed 4 bases at V and 2 bases at J, with 9 bases between. CDR3 size: 13 residues. Per germline, CDR1 MNHNY and CDR2 SVGAGI (reference sequence). The CDR3 nucleotides are TGTGCCAGCAGTTCTGAGACACCCTACGAGCAGTACTTC. As protein: CASSSETPYEQYF.

This chain's CDR3 is CASSDHGSSYNEQFF. In DNA form, the CDR3 reads TGCGCCAGCAGTGATCACGGGTCATCCTACAATGAGCAGTTCTTC. The V call is TRBV10-1, the J call TRBJ2-1; D unclear. Trimming left V 3 bases short and J 1 base short, with 10 bases between. CDR3 length equals 15 residues. In germline, CDR1 is WNHNN, CDR2 SYGVQD (reference sequence).

There are a few counts of this clone. The V and J genes are TRBV4-1 and TRBJ2-3, with 13 bases matching TRBD2. In germline, CDR1 is MGHRA, CDR2 YSYEKL. The CDR3 runs to 17 residues. The V and J ends lost 4 bases and 2 bases, in that order; junction bases with no gene match: 6. The CDR3 bases are TGCGCCAGCAGCCGGGCCGGGACTAGCGGGGCCACAGATACGCAGTATTTT. Its translation is CASSRAGTSGATDTQYF.

The chain couples TRBV4-1 to TRBJ2-2; 11 nucleotides align to TRBD1. The CDR3 is 17 residues long. Germline V lookup: CDR1 MGHRA, CDR2 YSYEKL. With 2 bases clipped from V and 3 bases from J, the junction kept 5 bases outside the gene matches. CDR3 region: CASSQSRDRGDTGELFF. The CDR3 bases are TGCGCCAGCAGCCAATCGAGGGACAGGGGGGACACCGGGGAGCTGTTTTTT.

This chain links TRBV4-2 with TRBJ1-1; no clear D. This CDR3 has 15 amino acids. V shed 1 base and J shed 3 bases, with 12 bases lying between them. Germline V gene sequence: CDR1 LGHNA, CDR2 YNFKEQ. CDR3 bases: TGTGCCAGCAGCCAAGGGGCATCCTACTACACTGAAGCTTTCTTT. Translating it yields CASSQGASYYTEAFF.

This chain uses TRBV7-9 with TRBJ2-5; D gene unclear. Looked up from germline, CDR1 is SEHNR and CDR2 is FQNEAQ (reference sequence). Trimming shortened V by 5 bases and J by 1 base, and 11 bases separated the two germline ends. This CDR3 spans 14 amino acids. The CDR3: CASSVTGVQETQYF. The CDR3 bases are TGTGCCAGCAGCGTAACTGGGGTCCAAGAGACCCAGTACTTC.

V is TRBV11-2 and J is TRBJ2-6, with TRBD2 identical over 10 bases. V dropped 1 base and J dropped 2; count of bases not matched to a gene: 8. This CDR3 spans 19 amino acids. The V gene's germline CDR1 is SGHAT and CDR2 FQNNGV. In DNA form, the CDR3 reads TGTGCCAGCAGCTTAGGGCGGCTAGCGGGAGTCCCTGGGGCCAACGTCCTGACTTTC. It codes for CASSLGRLAGVPGANVLTF.

This clone was seen a single time. This chain joins TRBV7-2 and TRBJ1-4; 9 bases fit TRBD1. This CDR3 has 14 amino acids. Germline V gene data show CDR1 as SGHTA and CDR2 as FQGNSA. The junction had 4 bases not matched to a gene; V was cut back by 5 bases and J by 6 bases. The CDR3 spells CASSPRQGDEKLFF. The CDR3 DNA reads TGTGCCAGCAGCCCCAGACAGGGGGATGAAAAACTGTTTTTT.

The chain carries TRBV5-1 and TRBJ1-1; 9 bases align to TRBD1. Germline CDR1 SGHRS, CDR2 YFSETQ. The CDR3 length is 16 residues. The V and J ends lost 5 bases and 8 bases, in that order; junction bases with no gene match: 16. In DNA, the CDR3 is TGCGCCAGCAGTCCCGGTGTTGGGACAGGGAGTAGGGAAGCTTTCTTT. Its protein product is CASSPGVGTGSREAFF.

The V gene is TRBV5-1, the J gene TRBJ2-3, with D possibly matching TRBD2 (6 bases). With 0 bases removed from V and 6 bases from J, the gap between germline ends came to 11 bases. Germline CDR1 is SGHRS and CDR2 is YFSETQ. This CDR3 is built from 14 residues. The CDR3, as DNA: TGCGCCAGCAGCTTGGGGCTAGCGAGTGATACGCAGTATTTT. Its translation is CASSLGLASDTQYF.

As to this clone: At one end, the junction sequence differs from germline, possibly due to a read error. The chain carries TRBV7-7 and TRBJ2-3; D call uncertain. Per germline, CDR1 SSHAT and CDR2 FNYEAQ (reference sequence). The CDR3 loop spans 13 amino acids. In DNA, the CDR3 is TGTGCTAGCAGCTTCGACAGCACAGATACGCAGTATTTT. This translates into CASSFDSTDTQYF.

The chain is built from TRBV29-1 and TRBJ1-3, with TRBD1 identical over 10 bases. In germline, CDR1 is SQVTM, CDR2 ANQGSEA. V shed 6 bases, J shed 1 base, and the junction held 12 bases outside the gene matches. The CDR3 extends over 17 amino acids. DNA of the CDR3: TGCAGCGTCTCTCGCGGGGGACAGGGGCGGTCTGGAAACACCATATATTTT. Translated, it gives CSVSRGGQGRSGNTIYF.

Concerning this clone itself: An end of the junction does not agree with germline; a read error may underlie this. The chain is built from TRBV7-7 and TRBJ2-7; a possible D gene is TRBD1 (6 bases). The CDR3 extends over 13 amino acids. The V gene's germline CDR1 is SSHAT and CDR2 FNYEAQ (reference sequence). CDR3 coding DNA: TGTGCTAGCAGCCGGGACATTGCCGGGGAGCAGTACTTC. Translated: CASSRDIAGEQYF.

J is TRBJ1-2 and V is TRBV2; no reliable D call. The germline gives CDR1 SNHLY, CDR2 FYNNEI. V dropped 1 base and J dropped 3 bases, with 6 bases sitting between them. This CDR3 region has 13 residues. Written as DNA, the CDR3 is TGTGCCAGCAGTGAAGGAGGATACTATGGCTACACCTTC. Its translation is CASSEGGYYGYTF.

V is TRBV30 and J is TRBJ2-2; D remains ambiguous. Germline CDR1 reads GTSNPN; CDR2 reads SVGIG (reference sequence). V lost 0 bases, J lost 7 bases, and 9 bases lay in between. This CDR3 spans 13 amino acids. The CDR3 sequence: CAWSVQTYGELFF. The CDR3 DNA follows: TGTGCCTGGAGTGTACAGACTTACGGGGAGCTGTTTTTT.

The V call is TRBV19, the J call TRBJ1-2; 9 bases match TRBD1. V lost 9 bases, J lost 4 bases, and 9 bases stayed unmatched. CDR3 size: 14 residues. In germline, CDR1 is LNHDA, CDR2 SQIVND (reference sequence). Written as DNA, the CDR3 is TGTGCCAGCAGGGGGACAGGGCTTGGCTATGGCTACACCTTC. It encodes CASRGTGLGYGYTF.

The J gene is TRBJ2-7, the V gene TRBV30, with 8 nucleotides matching TRBD1. The germline V gene encodes CDR1 GTSNPN and CDR2 SVGIG (reference sequence). The trim removed 2 bases at V and 6 bases at J, leaving 9 bases unmatched. The CDR3 covers 14 residues. The CDR3 DNA is TGTGCCTGGAGTACGGGGCAGGGGGCCGCCGAGCAGTACTTC. This translates into CAWSTGQGAAEQYF.

Here the CDR3 reads CASSQEPGQGNYGYTF. Here the CDR3 DNA reads TGTGCCAGCTCACAGGAACCGGGACAGGGGAACTATGGCTACACCTTC. V gene TRBV18 combines with J gene TRBJ1-2; 10 nucleotides line up with TRBD1. Per germline, CDR1 KGHSH and CDR2 LQKENI. The J segment lost 2 bases and the V segment lost 4 bases, leaving 7 bases of the junction unmatched. The CDR3 is 16 residues long.

This chain connects TRBV11-2 to TRBJ2-1, with D perhaps matching TRBD2 (5 bases). CDR3 length: 13 residues. Germline V gene lookup returns CDR1 SGHAT and CDR2 FQNNGV. V lost 3 bases and J lost 10, with 13 bases in between. The DNA of the CDR3 is TGTGCCAGCAGCTTCCTTCTCTCGGGGGAGCAGTTCTTC. Its protein is CASSFLLSGEQFF.

This chain connects TRBV5-4 to TRBJ2-7, with 8 bases identical to TRBD2. Germline loops: CDR1 SGHNT, CDR2 YYREEE (reference sequence). V dropped 7 bases and J dropped 2; count of bases not matched to a gene: 11. There are 15 residues in the CDR3. The CDR3 DNA sequence: TGTGCCAGCTCCTCGGGAGGGGGGGCCCCCTACGAGCAGTACTTC. Translated, it gives CASSSGGGAPYEQYF.

The chain employs TRBV27 and TRBJ2-3; 10 bases match TRBD2. J lost 1 base, V lost 7 bases, and 11 bases had no gene match. The germline V gene has CDR1 MNHEY and CDR2 SMNVEV (reference sequence). The CDR3 extends over 17 amino acids. This CDR3 is CASNPLAGGLGTDTQYF. CDR3 DNA: TGTGCCAGCAACCCATTAGCGGGAGGCCTAGGCACAGATACGCAGTATTTT.

The chain couples TRBV5-1 to TRBJ2-1, with D hard to call. V lost 1 base to trimming and J lost 5 bases, with 16 bases between them. The germline V gene encodes CDR1 SGHRS and CDR2 YFSETQ. The CDR3 is 16 amino acids. The CDR3 DNA sequence: TGCGCCAGCAGCTTGTTTCCACTAAATTCAGACAATGAGCAGTTCTTC. Translation: CASSLFPLNSDNEQFF.

With regard to this clone: Other nucleotide sequences in the sample specify the same CDR3. The chain is built from TRBV5-4 and TRBJ1-2, with 8 bases that match TRBD1. CDR3 length equals 13 residues. After removal of 2 bases from V and 8 bases from J, the junction contained 5 bases not matched to a gene. Germline values: CDR1 SGHNT, CDR2 YYREEE (reference sequence). CDR3 loop: CASSLDRGGGYTF. CDR3 coding DNA: TGTGCCAGCAGCTTAGACAGGGGAGGAGGCTACACCTTC.

This clone has just a few counts. The rearrangement joins TRBV7-9 to TRBJ2-7, with 8 bases identical to TRBD2. From germline, CDR1 is SEHNR and CDR2 FQNEAQ (reference sequence). This CDR3 is built from 15 residues. After removal of 5 bases from V and 0 bases from J, the junction contained 6 bases not matched to a gene. CDR3 coding DNA: TGTGCCAGCAGCGCGACTAGCGAGCCCTCCTACGAGCAGTACTTC. Amino acids: CASSATSEPSYEQYF.

This sequence joins TRBV18 and TRBJ1-2, with TRBD1 matching 12 bases. V shed 6 bases and J 5 bases; nucleotides not matched to a gene: 10. The CDR3 is made up of 16 amino acids. In germline, CDR1 is KGHSH, CDR2 LQKENI. This CDR3 is CASSGTGGAGRYGYTF. The CDR3 DNA is TGTGCCAGCTCCGGGACAGGGGGCGCCGGACGATATGGCTACACCTTC.

In the case of this clone: The junction and the germline gene differ at one end; a read error may be behind it. The rearrangement joins TRBV7-7 to TRBJ2-5, with a possible D match to TRBD2 (7 bases). The germline V gene has CDR1 SSHAT and CDR2 FNYEAQ (reference sequence). This CDR3 has 15 amino acids. This CDR3 is CASSLGSGGPETQYF. CDR3 coding DNA: TGTGCTAGCAGCTTAGGGTCGGGGGGCCCCGAGACCCAGTACTTC.

The J gene is TRBJ2-2, the V gene TRBV4-1; 14 bases align to TRBD2. Unmatched junction bases numbered 9, after V lost 8 bases and J lost 7 bases. This CDR3 is 16 amino acids long. CDR1 is MGHRA and CDR2 is YSYEKL in the germline V gene. In nucleotides, the CDR3 is TGCGCCAGCGGTCGGGGACTAGCGGGAGAGGTCGGGGAGCTGTTTTTT. Its protein product is CASGRGLAGEVGELFF.